Reported below is one T cell receptor beta chain. Antigen: not known. Assaying covered about 10^5 TCR templates per sample. The data were produced by immunoSEQ multiplex PCR, yet TCRdb's version contains in-frame clones alone and is incomplete. The profile covers around 78,000 clones, with roughly 89% appearing a single time and over 25% taken by the ten largest. The data derive from a study of siplizumab effects on memory and regulatory T cells. Findings of the study overall: With siplizumab, Treg-derived clones averaged approximately 69% of mappable alloreactive CD4+ clones, versus around 25% in controls. Naive T cells looked more diverse than memory cells, and they looked like major contributors to the alloresponse.

V was shortened by 5 bases and J by 6 bases, with 14 bases between the two germline ends. CDR1 and CDR2 from the germline V gene are LNHDA and SQIVND (reference sequence). This CDR3 has 14 amino acids. The sequenced sample consisted of CD8+ T cells sorted from blood. This chain links TRBV19 with TRBJ2-1; D possibly uses TRBD1 or TRBD2 (6 bases each). The clonotype was recovered from a human donor in good health. CDR3 residues: CASSLGGRTNEQFF. CDR3 sequence (DNA): TGTGCCAGTAGTTTAGGGGGGAGGACCAATGAGCAGTTCTTC.